This T cell receptor beta chain was obtained from a study of T cells after yellow fever vaccination. Using its own MiXCR run on the 5' RACE reads, TCRdb lists one record per CDR3 protein. The profile shows 150,000 to 200,000 distinct CDR3 sequences, around 9% of them singletons. In its sample, this clonotype was seen many times. Germline-derived CDR1 and CDR2 are MRHNA and SNTAGT. V lost 3 bases, J lost 4 bases, and 6 bases lay in between. The CDR3 runs to 13 residues. This clonotype was obtained from a man younger than 30 who received the YFV17D yellow fever vaccine. V and J are TRBV6-4 and TRBJ2-2; D is perhaps TRBD1 (6 bases). The sample here was CD8+ T cells sorted from PBMCs, taken 45 days after the yellow fever booster vaccination. The CDR3 is CASSEGATGELFF. The DNA of the CDR3 is TGTGCCAGCAGTGAGGGGGCCACCGGGGAGCTGTTTTTT.